The 17 T cell receptor beta chains given below trace back to one sample, sequenced in a study of T cell changes during pregnancy in multiple sclerosis. This table comes from immunoSEQ multiplex PCR, and its TCRdb copy is limited to in-frame clones, with some not included. The table lists 25,000 to 30,000 clones, just over 90% of them singletons. Sequenced here: CD8+ T cells from peripheral blood mononuclear cells, sampled before pregnancy. Receptors originate from a female donor with multiple sclerosis, enrolled in a pregnancy study.

As regards this clone: The junction departs from germline at one end; a sequencing error may be responsible. The chain combines TRBV10-2 with TRBJ2-1; possibly TRBD1 for D (6 bases). The CDR3 extends over 13 amino acids. Germline V gene lookup returns CDR1 WSHSY and CDR2 SAAADI. CDR3 in amino acids: CASSESGAGDKVF. CDR3 sequence (DNA): TGCGCCAGCAGTGAGTCGGGGGCGGGTGATAAGGTCTTC.

V and J are TRBV19 and TRBJ1-5; D is undetermined. Trimming removed 1 base at V and 0 bases at J, with 10 bases between. Germline values: CDR1 LNHDA, CDR2 SQIVND (reference sequence). CDR3 length equals 16 residues. CDR3 DNA: TGTGCCAGTAGTATAGTGAAACTCGTTAGCAATCAGCCCCAGCATTTT. Translated, it gives CASSIVKLVSNQPQHF.

The chain couples TRBV5-4 to TRBJ2-7; 15 bases line up with TRBD2. This CDR3 is built from 15 residues. The junction had 3 bases not matched to a gene; V was cut back by 4 bases and J by 4 bases. Germline loops: CDR1 SGHNT, CDR2 YYREEE (reference sequence). DNA of the CDR3: TGTGCCAGCAGCCCCGGGACTAGCGGGAGGTACGAGCAGTACTTC. This gives the protein CASSPGTSGRYEQYF.

The genes are TRBV7-9 and TRBJ2-1, with TRBD2 identical over 10 bases. Trimming at V came to 5 bases and at J to 5 bases, leaving 9 bases not matched to a gene. Germline V gene data show CDR1 as SEHNR and CDR2 as FQNEAQ (reference sequence). The CDR3 spans 16 residues. The chain's CDR3 is CASSTWTSGADNEQFF. Here the CDR3 DNA reads TGTGCCAGCAGCACCTGGACTAGCGGAGCTGACAATGAGCAGTTCTTC.

The DNA of the CDR3 is TGTGCCAGCAGTTTTGGACTAGCTAATGAGCAGTTCTTC. It encodes CASSFGLANEQFF. The chain uses TRBV28 and TRBJ2-1; 8 positions match TRBD2. The CDR3 extends over 13 amino acids. After removal of 3 bases from V and 7 bases from J, the junction contained 2 bases not matched to a gene. Per the germline V gene, CDR1 is MDHEN and CDR2 is SYDVKM.

The J gene is TRBJ1-1, the V gene TRBV6-5; 7 bases fit TRBD1. In germline, CDR1 is MNHEY, CDR2 SVGAGI. The CDR3 has 15 amino acids. The junction had 13 bases not matched to a gene; V was cut back by 5 bases and J by 7 bases. In DNA form, the CDR3 reads TGTGCCAGCAGTCACCAATTCTACAGGGGAGGTGAAGCTTTCTTT. Protein product: CASSHQFYRGGEAFF.

This clone came up once. V is TRBV6-5 and J is TRBJ1-2; no reliable D call. V lost 2 bases to trimming and J lost 3 bases, with 10 bases between them. CDR1 is MNHEY, CDR2 SVGAGI, per germline. The CDR3 spans 14 residues. The CDR3 region has the DNA TGTGCCAGCAGTTACGTCTTGGAGGACTATGGCTACACCTTC. Encoded protein: CASSYVLEDYGYTF.

This chain joins TRBV7-9 and TRBJ2-1, with D perhaps matching TRBD2 (5 bases). The CDR3 sequence is 15 residues long. The V gene's germline CDR1 is SEHNR and CDR2 FQNEAQ (reference sequence). Trimming removed 1 base from V and 2 bases from J, with 9 bases in between. The CDR3 region has the DNA TGTGCCAGCAGCTTAGGGGCGGGTCCCTACAATGAGCAGTTCTTC. Protein sequence: CASSLGAGPYNEQFF.

The genes are TRBV10-3 and TRBJ1-1; D gene unclear. Trimming stripped 3 bases from V and 4 bases from J, with 6 bases between. The CDR3 runs 12 residues. Germline CDR1 reads ENHRY; CDR2 reads SYGVKD. For the CDR3, the DNA is TGTGCCATCAGTGACTATGGCACTGAAGCTTTCTTT. Translated, it gives CAISDYGTEAFF.

This chain uses TRBV5-1 with TRBJ2-7; 12 bases match TRBD2. The CDR3 runs to 14 residues. Germline CDR1 reads SGHRS; CDR2 reads YFSETQ. V was pared by 2 bases and J by 6 bases, with 3 bases of the junction left unmatched. The CDR3 DNA follows: TGCGCCAGCAGCTTAGTACTAGCGGGAGGCGAGCAGTACTTC. It specifies CASSLVLAGGEQYF. Full variable domain (remainder filled in from reference TRBV5-1 and TRBJ2-7): KAGVTQTPRYLIKTRGQQVTLSCSPISGHRSVSWYQQTPGQGLQFLFEYFSETQRNKGNFPGRFSGRQFSNSRSEMNVSTLELGDSALYLCASSLVLAGGEQYFGPGTRLTVT.

V gene TRBV11-3 combines with J gene TRBJ2-7; the match to TRBD2 covers 11 bases. Germline V gene lookup returns CDR1 SGHNT and CDR2 YENEEA. The CDR3 extends over 18 amino acids. Trimming at V came to 6 bases and at J to 0 bases, leaving 13 bases not matched to a gene. CDR3 DNA sequence: TGTGCCAGCAGTCCCGGGACTAGCGGTCTCTCACCCTCCTACGAGCAGTACTTC. This sequence encodes CASSPGTSGLSPSYEQYF.

This rearrangement joins TRBV6-6 to TRBJ1-1; D is possibly TRBD1 (6 bases). This CDR3 contains 14 residues. CDR1 is MNHNY, CDR2 SVGAGI, per germline (reference sequence). The germline V and J ends were trimmed by 6 bases and 1 base, with 12 bases remaining between them. The CDR3 spells CASRSGTKNTEAFF. The DNA for the CDR3 is TGTGCCAGCAGATCCGGGACAAAGAACACTGAAGCTTTCTTT.

V usage is TRBV9 and J usage is TRBJ2-3; TRBD1 might be the D (5 bases). Between the trimmed V and J ends, which lost 3 bases and 2 bases, there was a span of 10 bases. Germline CDR1 is SGDLS and CDR2 is YYNGEE. This CDR3 has 14 amino acids. The CDR3: CASSELGLTDTQYF. The CDR3 nucleotides read TGTGCCAGCAGCGAATTGGGGCTCACAGATACGCAGTATTTT. Full variable domain (rest looked up from reference TRBV9 and TRBJ2-3): DSGVTQTPKHLITATGQRVTLRCSPRSGDLSVYWYQQSLDQGLQFLIQYYNGEERAKGNILERFSAQQFPDLHSELNLSSLELGDSALYFCASSELGLTDTQYFGPGTRLTVL.

The chain uses TRBV29-1 and TRBJ2-7; 10 nucleotides match TRBD1. The length of the CDR3 is 14 residues. Germline lookup yields CDR1 SQVTM and CDR2 ANQGSEA. V dropped 5 bases and J dropped 2; count of bases not matched to a gene: 6. This CDR3 reads CSVRGTGATYEQYF. DNA for the CDR3: TGCAGCGTTCGTGGGACAGGGGCCACCTACGAGCAGTACTTC.

CDR3 residues: CASSSQTDGGQQYF. CDR3 bases: TGTGCCAGCAGCTCCCAAACGGACGGGGGACAGCAGTACTTC. This chain connects TRBV5-5 to TRBJ2-7, with D possibly being TRBD2 (6 bases). The germline V gene has CDR1 SGHKS and CDR2 YYEKEE (reference sequence). Trimming removed 3 bases from V and 8 bases from J, with 18 bases in between. The CDR3 consists of 14 residues. Full variable domain (remainder filled in from reference TRBV5-5 and TRBJ2-7): DAGVTQSPTHLIKTRGQQVTLRCSPISGHKSVSWYQQVLGQGPQFIFQYYEKEERGRGNFPDRFSARQFPNYSSELNVNALLLGDSALYLCASSSQTDGGQQYFGPGTRLTVT.

The chain recombines TRBV7-9 with TRBJ2-1; 10 bases are a match to TRBD2. The V segment lost 4 bases and the J segment 4 bases; nucleotides outside the gene matches: 10. This CDR3 has 17 residues. Germline V gene sequence: CDR1 SEHNR, CDR2 FQNEAQ (reference sequence). This CDR3 is CASSSTVWTSGYNEQFF. Here the CDR3 DNA reads TGTGCCAGCAGCTCAACTGTTTGGACTAGCGGTTACAATGAGCAGTTCTTC. Complete variable domain (other parts from reference TRBV7-9 and TRBJ2-1): DTGVSQNPRHKITKRGQNVTFRCDPISEHNRLYWYRQTLGQGPEFLTYFQNEAQLEKSRLLSDRFSAERPKGSFSTLEIQRTEQGDSAMYLCASSSTVWTSGYNEQFFGPGTRLTVL.

The CDR3 region has the DNA TGTGCCAGCACCTCCCAGGGGCGCACCTATGGCTACACCTTC. It translates to CASTSQGRTYGYTF. The rearrangement uses TRBV18 and TRBJ1-2; TRBD1 might be the D (6 bases). In germline, CDR1 is KGHSH, CDR2 LQKENI. Trimming removed 8 bases from V and 4 bases from J, with 17 bases in between. The CDR3 spans 14 residues.